This T cell receptor beta chain was recorded in a study of Graves' ophthalmopathy and Graves' hyperthyroidism (dated by TCRdb to the late 2010s). Notes on the research overall: Peripheral blood was collected at initial diagnosis, prior to any treatment. In several hyperthyroidism patients, the T-cell repertoires found in thyroid tissue were compared with those found in blood. To tell Graves' ophthalmopathy apart from Graves' hyperthyroidism, and to predict which patients would progress to ophthalmopathy, the study relied on TCR beta repertoire signatures. To explore V-J signatures that distinguish ophthalmopathy from hyperthyroidism, a discovery set of 100 patients was enrolled, made up of more than 40 with ophthalmopathy and under 65 with stable hyperthyroidism. After sampling, hyperthyroidism patients received methimazole starting at 30 mg daily, and ophthalmopathy patients received high-dose intravenous methylprednisolone. In total, approximately 140 blood samples were TCR-sequenced: around 42 ophthalmopathy, some 75 hyperthyroidism and roughly 17 hyperthyroidism-to-ophthalmopathy patients. For independent validation, a separate cohort was made up of approximately 19 hyperthyroidism patients plus 17 patients who later progressed from hyperthyroidism to ophthalmopathy.

Study-wide findings and limitations: Most of the expanded thyroid clonotypes with a frequency above 0.001 were also detected in blood, and it was suggested that the thyroid immune response may be reflected by blood repertoires. No statistical method was used to set the sample size in advance, and the investigators knew which group each participant was assigned to. The 13-signature model separated ophthalmopathy from stable hyperthyroidism with 85% to 90% sensitivity and around 84% specificity in cross-validation, and 80%/75% in the test set. In validation, the model predicted ophthalmopathy progression with 70.59% sensitivity and about 73% specificity; 12 predicted patients were CT-confirmed with GO in a median of 6.5 months.

Ophthalmopathy patients were characterized by moderately to severely active disease, a Clinical Activity Score of at least 3, a NOSPECS grade of at least 4, and a disease duration under 3 months. Patients were excluded if they had other autoimmune diseases, uncontrolled infections, pregnancy or lactation. Diagnosis was based on clinical symptoms, serum thyroxine, TRAb, thyroid ultrasound and orbital computed tomography. PBMCs were isolated from about 10 ml of fresh peripheral blood by Ficoll-Paque density gradient centrifugation. Total RNA was extracted using Trizol reagent, and RNA quality was checked on an Agilent 2100 Bioanalyzer. For repertoire sequencing, the TCR beta CDR3 regions were amplified from RNA transcripts. The first round was an RT-PCR using HTBI primers with the Qiagen OneStep RT-PCR kit, and this first round was followed by a second-round multiplex PCR, then size selection and purification. The libraries underwent paired-end sequencing with 100 bp reads on an Illumina HiSeq2000. Concerning the study's data processing: SOAPnuke was used for read processing, and reads with adapters, uncalled bases, a mean Phred below 15, or no exact constant-primer or identifier match were discarded. COPE v1.2.5 was used to merge the high-quality paired reads. Each unique nucleotide sequence was treated as a clonotype, and MiTCR v1.1 was used to align the clonotypes to the IMGT TRB V, D and J references. Only V-J combinations with frequency above 0.0001 were analysed, covering 99.2% of repertoires. For each V-J combination, a TCR clonal expansion and chaos score was defined as F50 clonal expansion divided by the chaos observed in the TCRdist matrix. Features were reduced by Welch's t-statistics and random forest to some 13 V-J combinations, which fed a naive Bayes classifier. The Morisita-Horn index was used to measure how similar the thyroid and blood repertoires were. TCRdb reprocessing: public reads trimmed at Q25 with fastp, clones called with MiXCR, in-frame beta chains kept. Every entry covers one CDR3 protein and lists the most common genes and DNA from its rows. TCRdb, not the original authors, processed these V and J calls. Here the sample has 650,000 to 900,000 distinct CDR3 sequences; roughly two fifths occur a single time. The top ten clones comprise 44% of the sample.

Concerning this clonotype: Its antigen remains undetermined. No much larger clonotype is one base removed from it; base qualities were not supplied.

CDR1 and CDR2 are drawn from the germline V gene: SQVTM, ANQGSEA. V and J are truncated by 6 bases and 4 bases respectively, leaving an intervening sequence of 9 bases. Counted from cysteine to phenylalanine, this CDR3 has 11 amino acids. The DNA shown is the 33-base CDR3, in frame from base 1. The source of this sequence is an adult man with Graves' ophthalmopathy. The sample consisted of peripheral blood. Recombination connected TRBV29-1 to TRBJ2-5; the best D guess is TRBD2, with 5 bases matching. In nucleotide form, the sequence is TGCAGCGTGGCCGAGGGAGAGACCCAGTACTTC. Its translation reads: CSVAEGETQYF.